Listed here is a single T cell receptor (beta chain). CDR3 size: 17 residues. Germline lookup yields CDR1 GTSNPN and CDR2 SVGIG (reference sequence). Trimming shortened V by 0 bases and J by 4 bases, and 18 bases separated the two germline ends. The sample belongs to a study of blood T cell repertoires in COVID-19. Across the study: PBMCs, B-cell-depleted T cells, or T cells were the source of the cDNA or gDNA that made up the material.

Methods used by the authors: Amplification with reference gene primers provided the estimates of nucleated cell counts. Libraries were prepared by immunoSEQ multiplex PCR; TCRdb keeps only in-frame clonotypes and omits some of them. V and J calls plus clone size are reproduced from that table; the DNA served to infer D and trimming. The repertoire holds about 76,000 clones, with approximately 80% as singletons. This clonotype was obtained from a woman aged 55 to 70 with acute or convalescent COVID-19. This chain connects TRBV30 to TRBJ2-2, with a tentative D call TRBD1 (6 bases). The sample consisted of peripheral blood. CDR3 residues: CAWSVLGSRGGTGELFF. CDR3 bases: TGTGCCTGGAGTGTTTTAGGTAGCAGGGGTGGCACCGGGGAGCTGTTTTTT.